The 6 T cell receptor beta chains listed next were all sequenced from one sample in a study of shared clonotypes between healthy human individuals. Profiling relied on immunoSEQ multiplex PCR, and the TCRdb table lists in-frame clones only, not all of them. The sample shows 2 million to 2.5 million clones, more than 80% of them seen only once. Material for sequencing was naive CD4+ T cells from PBMCs. The subset: CD45RA+ positively selected. The receptors here all came from a man aged 18 to 30 in good health. Some clones in this sample may be carry-over from other donors' samples.

The chain has TRBV27 and TRBJ2-3; D is ambiguous. The germline V gene encodes CDR1 MNHEY and CDR2 SMNVEV (reference sequence). The CDR3 has 14 amino acids. With 2 bases removed from V and 1 base from J, the gap between germline ends came to 7 bases. CDR3 nucleotide sequence: TGTGCCAGCAGTTTAAGGGCCCGCACAGATACGCAGTATTTT. Translation: CASSLRARTDTQYF.

V gene TRBV2 combines with J gene TRBJ2-3, with TRBD2 matching 7 bases. V lost 8 bases and J lost 0; bases outside the gene matches: 11. The CDR3 spans 16 residues. Germline CDR1 is SNHLY and CDR2 is FYNNEI. CDR3 sequence: CASGNGLAVSTDTQYF. The CDR3 coding sequence is TGTGCCAGCGGCAACGGGCTAGCGGTTAGCACAGATACGCAGTATTTT.

Comment on this clone: Different DNA sequences within this sample yield the same CDR3. The gene calls are TRBV18 and TRBJ2-1; tentatively, D is TRBD2 (6 bases). The germline V gene has CDR1 KGHSH and CDR2 LQKENI. Trimming stripped 4 bases from V and 1 base from J, with 11 bases between. This CDR3 comprises 15 residues. CDR3 sequence: CASSLGTPSYNEQFF. CDR3 nucleotide sequence: TGTGCCAGCTCACTCGGGACTCCATCCTACAATGAGCAGTTCTTC.

The chain has TRBV6-1 and TRBJ2-7; 8 bases are shared with TRBD1. Germline assignment: CDR1 MNHNS and CDR2 SASEGT. Germline trimming cut 6 bases from V and 2 bases from J; bases unmatched to any gene: 6. This CDR3 is built from 14 residues. CDR3 region: CASSEGGQAYEQYF. CDR3 bases: TGTGCCAGCAGCGAGGGGGGACAGGCCTACGAGCAGTACTTC.

The chain is built from TRBV30 and TRBJ2-7, with D possibly being TRBD1 (6 bases). This CDR3 comprises 16 residues. From germline, CDR1 is GTSNPN and CDR2 SVGIG (reference sequence). The V end lost 4 bases, the J end lost 3 bases, and 22 bases lay between the germline ends. This chain's CDR3 is CAWIALREDRSYEQYF. For the CDR3, the DNA is TGTGCCTGGATAGCGTTAAGGGAAGACAGGAGCTACGAGCAGTACTTC.

The gene calls are TRBV5-4 and TRBJ2-3; TRBD2 might be the D (5 bases). Trimming took 4 bases from V and 5 from J, leaving 20 bases between them. In germline, CDR1 is SGHNT, CDR2 YYREEE (reference sequence). CDR3 length: 16 residues. In nucleotides, the CDR3 is TGTGCCAGCAGCAGGGAAGGTAGCGCTCCTTTAGATACGCAGTATTTT. Translation: CASSREGSAPLDTQYF.